This is a list of T cell receptor beta chains from one sample in a study of post-analysis software for immune sequencing data. Using its own MiXCR run on the PCR reads, TCRdb lists one record per CDR3 protein. The sample has roughly 400,000 distinct CDR3 sequences, more than 30% seen once. The material sequenced was blood. These TCRs come from a girl aged 2-10 years with multiple sclerosis. Both conserved end residues are part of each CDR3. Fields, in order: V gene, D gene, clone size, J gene, CDR3 DNA, CDR3 protein. A D gene is named only where the DNA matches it firmly. Clone size is stated in some rows and not others, as once, few, many or a class when expanded.

TRBV20-1,-,few,TRBJ1-4,TGCAGTGCTAGAGTGGGTCGGGCCACTCGTCTAGGAGAAAAACTGTTTTTT,CSARVGRATRLGEKLFF
TRBV7-2,TRBD2,-,TRBJ2-1,TGTGCCAGCAGCCCTACTAGCGGGACCCTTTCCTACAATGAGCAGTTCTTC,CASSPTSGTLSYNEQFF
TRBV7-3,TRBD2,-,TRBJ2-5,TGTGCCAGCAGCTTAACGTTGATTAGCGGGAGTGACGAGACCCAGTACTTC,CASSLTLISGSDETQYF
TRBV29-1,-,few,TRBJ1-1,TGCAGCACAAGCCGGCGGCTGAACACTGAAGCTTTCTTT,CSTSRRLNTEAFF
TRBV6-5,TRBD1,-,TRBJ2-3,TGTGCCAGCAACGACGGGGACAGGGGGCAGGGAGATACGCAGTATTTT,CASNDGDRGQGDTQYF
TRBV11-3,-,few,TRBJ1-1,TGTGCCAGCAGCTTAGATGGGGGCACTGAAGCTTTCTTT,CASSLDGGTEAFF
TRBV5-5,-,-,TRBJ1-5,TGTGCCAGCTCCCGAGGGAATAGCAATCAGCCCCAGCATTTT,CASSRGNSNQPQHF
TRBV11-2,-,few,TRBJ2-5,TGTGCCAGCAGCTCTACGGCCACATCCAGGGGAGAGACCCAGTACTTC,CASSSTATSRGETQYF
TRBV12-3/TRBV12-4,-,-,TRBJ2-3,TGTGCCAGCAGTTTAAAGAGACTTGTTACAGATACGCAGTATTTT,CASSLKRLVTDTQYF
TRBV20-1,-,-,TRBJ2-1,TGCAGTGCTAGTAGACAGTGGAGCTCCTACAATGAGCAGTTCTTC,CSASRQWSSYNEQFF
TRBV20-1,-,-,TRBJ2-7,TGCAGTGCTGGATCCCAGTACAGGGAGAACTACGAGCAGTACTTC,CSAGSQYRENYEQYF
TRBV3-1,-,-,TRBJ2-1,TGTGCCAGCAGCCGATCCTTGGGGAGAGAGACCCAGTTCTTC,CASSRSLGRETQFF
TRBV4-2,-,-,TRBJ2-7,TGTGCCAGCAGCCAAGATTCTGGTTCGGCGTTCGGGCAGTACTTC,CASSQDSGSAFGQYF
TRBV27,TRBD1,-,TRBJ2-6,TGTGCCAGCAGTTTGAAAGGGGGCTTCAAGACTGGGGCCAACGTCCTGACTTTC,CASSLKGGFKTGANVLTF
TRBV25-1,-,-,TRBJ2-5,TGTGCCAGCAGTGAATCGAGAGGTTTGACCCAGTACTTC,CASSESRGLTQYF
TRBV29-1,-,few,TRBJ1-3,TGCAGCGTTGGAGGTGGCTCTGGAAACACCATATATTTT,CSVGGGSGNTIYF
TRBV4-3,-,-,TRBJ1-6,TGCGCCAGCAGACATACTATCGGGGCAGGTTCACCCCTCCACTTT,CASRHTIGAGSPLHF
TRBV7-2,TRBD1,-,TRBJ2-3,TGTGCCAGCAGCCCCGGACAGGGCGGAGATACGCAGTATTTT,CASSPGQGGDTQYF
TRBV20-1,-,few,TRBJ1-6,TGCAGTGCTAGAGATTTAGCCCGGAGGGATTCACCCCTCCACTTT,CSARDLARRDSPLHF
TRBV29-1,-,-,TRBJ2-1,TGCAGCGTTGATAAAGGAAATGAGCAGTTCTTC,CSVDKGNEQFF
TRBV7-3,TRBD2,few,TRBJ2-7,TGTGCCAGCAGCCCCCGGGGGGATTCCTACGAGCAGTACTTC,CASSPRGDSYEQYF
TRBV12-3/TRBV12-4,-,-,TRBJ2-3,TGTGCCAGCAGTCCAGTAAACCGAGGGGGCACAGATACGCAGTATTTT,CASSPVNRGGTDTQYF
TRBV7-2,-,-,TRBJ2-3,TGTGCCAGCAGCTTAGGGGGGTCTGGGAAAGATACGCAGTATTTT,CASSLGGSGKDTQYF
TRBV13,TRBD1,few,TRBJ2-5,TGTGCCAGCAGCTTAGAACAGGGGTCTCAAGAGACCCAGTACTTC,CASSLEQGSQETQYF
TRBV20-1,-,-,TRBJ1-6,TGCAGTGCTCGGGCCCCCGGACGGGATAATTCACCCCTCCACTTT,CSARAPGRDNSPLHF
TRBV29-1,-,-,TRBJ2-5,TGCAGCGTTGAGCTAGCGCTAAGCCTACGAGATATTCAAGAGACCCAGTACTTC,CSVELALSLRDIQETQYF
TRBV7-9,-,-,TRBJ2-7,TGTGCCAGCAGCTTAGTTAGCCCCTCCTACGAGCAGTACTTC,CASSLVSPSYEQYF
TRBV29-1,TRBD2,few,TRBJ2-1,TGCAGCGTTGAAGGACCGGGACTAGCGGGAGGGGATGAGCAGTTCTTC,CSVEGPGLAGGDEQFF
TRBV7-3,-,-,TRBJ2-4,TGTGCCAGCAGCTTAGGGACCACAGGGTGGGACATTCAGTACTTC,CASSLGTTGWDIQYF
TRBV29-1,TRBD1,few,TRBJ2-3,TGCAGCGCATACAGGGGTACAGATACGCAGTATTTT,CSAYRGTDTQYF
TRBV5-1,-,-,TRBJ2-1,TGCGCCAGCAGCTTGCACGGGCGGAATGGGCAGTTCTTC,CASSLHGRNGQFF
TRBV7-2,TRBD1,-,TRBJ2-7,TGTGCCAGCAGCTTACAACGGAGTAGACAGGGGGATGGGGAGCAGTACTTC,CASSLQRSRQGDGEQYF
TRBV29-1,-,-,TRBJ2-3,TGCAGCATTGTACCACCGAGACAGCGAGCAGATACGCAGTATTTT,CSIVPPRQRADTQYF
TRBV28,-,-,TRBJ2-3,TGTGCCAGCAGCCCCCTTCGGGCGGAAACACTCACAGATACGCAGTATTTT,CASSPLRAETLTDTQYF
TRBV7-9,-,few,TRBJ2-1,TGTGCCAGCAGCCCCCCCACCGGGACGGAATACAATGAGCAGTTCTTC,CASSPPTGTEYNEQFF
TRBV3-1,-,-,TRBJ2-4,TGTGCCAGCAGCCAAGGAGGGATAGCCAAAAACATTCAGTACTTC,CASSQGGIAKNIQYF
TRBV7-3,TRBD2,-,TRBJ2-1,TGTGCCAGCAGTTTACCGACGAACCGGGACTATCACAATGAGCAGTTCTTC,CASSLPTNRDYHNEQFF